The 10 T cell receptor beta chains given below trace back to one sample, sequenced in a study of PD-L1 blockade in urothelial cancer (TCRdb year 2017). Library creation used the immunoSEQ multiplex PCR assay. Drawn from immuneACCESS, this table holds only the in-frame rearrangements with V and J called that TCRdb kept. Clones are partly lost; checked studies trace under half to an unresolved V gene and leave the rest unexplained. Present in this sample are some 47,000 clones, approximately 82% of which were seen just once. Together, the top ten hold 3.2% of the sample. This specimen consisted of PBMCs, obtained around atezolizumab (anti-PD-L1) treatment. The receptor set was obtained from a man in his 70s with urothelial cancer.

V and J are TRBV6-1 and TRBJ2-7; no firm D call. This CDR3 contains 14 residues. CDR1 MNHNS and CDR2 SASEGT come from the germline V gene. The V and J ends lost 0 bases and 3 bases respectively, with 9 bases between them. The CDR3 spells CASSEAYSRYEQYF. The CDR3 DNA is TGTGCCAGCAGTGAAGCGTACTCGCGCTACGAGCAGTACTTC.

The genes are TRBV6-5 and TRBJ1-6; TRBD1 might be the D (6 bases). The CDR3 runs 13 residues. Trimming cost V 9 bases and J 9 bases, with 15 bases left between them. Germline-derived CDR1 and CDR2 are MNHEY and SVGAGI. CDR3 residues: CASHRDTSSPLHF. The CDR3 DNA is TGTGCCAGTCACCGGGACACCTCTTCACCCCTCCACTTT.

The sample holds one count of this clone. This chain connects TRBV7-6 to TRBJ2-4, with 10 bases matching TRBD2. CDR1 is SGHVS, CDR2 FNYEAQ, per germline. The junction had 3 bases not matched to a gene; V was cut back by 2 bases and J by 8 bases. The CDR3 runs 14 residues. DNA for the CDR3: TGTGCCAGCAGCTTAACCGGGACTAGCGACATTCAGTACTTC. This translates into CASSLTGTSDIQYF.

The genes are TRBV7-9 and TRBJ2-3, with D maybe TRBD1 (6 bases). CDR1 is SEHNR, CDR2 FQNEAQ, per germline (reference sequence). The CDR3 is 13 residues long. V was cut by 5 bases and J by 9 bases, with 15 bases left in between. The CDR3 spells CASSPPQGSTQYF. For the CDR3, the DNA is TGTGCCAGCAGCCCCCCACAGGGATCGACGCAGTATTTT.

The chain couples TRBV18 to TRBJ1-2, with TRBD1 matching 7 bases. From germline, CDR1 is KGHSH and CDR2 LQKENI. The CDR3 contains 13 residues. J gave up 6 bases and V 6 bases, and 7 bases lay outside the gene matches. Here the CDR3 DNA reads TGTGCCAGCTCTAACCTCAGGGGGGATGGCTACACCTTC. It translates to CASSNLRGDGYTF.

V and J are TRBV9 and TRBJ2-1, with D perhaps TRBD2 (6 bases). V lost 0 bases, J lost 9 bases, and 13 bases lay in between. Germline assignment: CDR1 SGDLS and CDR2 YYNGEE. The CDR3 runs 14 residues. CDR3 in DNA: TGTGCCAGCAGCGTAGTCGGAGGGGAAGGTGAGCAGTTCTTC. Its translation is CASSVVGGEGEQFF. The full variable domain, its missing parts supplied by reference TRBV9 and TRBJ2-1, is DSGVTQTPKHLITATGQRVTLRCSPRSGDLSVYWYQQSLDQGLQFLIQYYNGEERAKGNILERFSAQQFPDLHSELNLSSLELGDSALYFCASSVVGGEGEQFFGPGTRLTVL.

J is TRBJ2-1 and V is TRBV6-5, with D unresolved. V lost 3 bases to trimming and J lost 0 bases, with 9 bases between them. CDR3 length equals 15 residues. Germline CDR1 and CDR2: MNHEY and SVGAGI. CDR3 residues: CASSYVGGSYNEQFF. DNA of the CDR3: TGTGCCAGCAGTTATGTTGGCGGCTCCTACAATGAGCAGTTCTTC.

CDR3 in DNA: TGTGCCGCTGAAGGGGGCGAGGGCTATGGCTACACCTTC. It yields the protein CAAEGGEGYGYTF. The gene calls are TRBV10-3 and TRBJ1-2; 7 bases line up with TRBD1. Trimming took 11 bases from V and 4 from J; bases not matched to a gene: 10. CDR1 is ENHRY, CDR2 SYGVKD, per germline. CDR3 length: 13 residues.

The V gene is TRBV11-3, the J gene TRBJ2-2, with a weak D call TRBD2 (6 bases). Germline lookup yields CDR1 SGHNT and CDR2 YENEEA. Trimming removed 5 bases from V and 3 bases from J, with 16 bases in between. The CDR3 covers 16 residues. The CDR3 protein is CASSPYGGWDTGELFF. The CDR3 DNA reads TGTGCCAGCAGCCCGTACGGGGGATGGGACACCGGGGAGCTGTTTTTT.

The CDR3 nucleotides read TGTGCCAGCAGCAAGCGGAGTCTCCAAGAGACCCAGTACTTC. It translates to CASSKRSLQETQYF. V is TRBV14 and J is TRBJ2-5; a possible D gene is TRBD2 (5 bases). The germline V gene encodes CDR1 SGHDN and CDR2 FVKESK. V was shortened by 5 bases and J by 1 base, with 11 bases between the two germline ends. The CDR3 consists of 14 residues.